This TCR beta chain was retrieved from a study of cytomegalovirus exposure and HLA in healthy donors. About the study: Out of a few hundred genotyped donors, about 80% belonged to the Caucasian-associated ancestry cluster. Study conclusions and caveats: The study dropped some indistinguishable V segments, TRBV6-2 and TRBV6-3 among them.

In this sample, this clone turned up a few times. The antigen is undetermined. PCR employed 60 Vbeta and 13 Jbeta primers. Per the original data handling: In a later analysis, of some 80 million unique beta chains, about 12 million appeared in at least two donors. Clones were sequenced by immunoSEQ multiplex PCR, and TCRdb holds only the in-frame ones, with some missing. D and trimming come from the DNA, and the V and J calls and clone size come from that table. The sample records 95,000 to 150,000 clones, about 10% being singletons. With V trimmed by 6 bases and J by 6 bases, 7 bases remained unmatched. Per the germline V gene, CDR1 is WNHNN and CDR2 is SYGVQD (reference sequence). This CDR3 comprises 13 residues.

Sequencing was performed on PBMCs. The genes are TRBV10-1 and TRBJ2-7; 8 nucleotides align to TRBD1. This TCR was recovered from a young woman in good health and CMV-seropositive. In DNA form, the CDR3 reads TGCGCCAGCAGCAAGACAGGGGCGGGCGAGCAGTACTTC. This translates into CASSKTGAGEQYF.